This T cell receptor (beta chain) was found in a study of blood T cell repertoires in COVID-19. For the study at large: The United States, Italy and Spain supplied acute and convalescent COVID-19 samples.

Original processing notes: Amplification of reference gene primers provided the estimated nucleated cell counts. Assay used: immunoSEQ multiplex PCR; TCRdb lists only in-frame clones, some missing. That table supplies the V and J calls and clone size; D and trimming were determined from the DNA. There are about 83,000 clones in the sample; more than 65% occur only once, and about 20% lies in the top ten. The sequenced material came from peripheral blood. The sequence was obtained from a woman older than 75 with active or convalescent COVID-19.

For the CDR3, the DNA is TGTGCCAGCAGCGCAGGGTTGGAAGAGACCCAGTACTTC. It specifies CASSAGLEETQYF. The chain couples TRBV11-3 to TRBJ2-5; tentatively, D is TRBD1 (5 bases). The CDR3 contains 13 residues. Germline lookup yields CDR1 SGHNT and CDR2 YENEEA. Trimming pared 5 bases from V and 3 bases from J, leaving 10 bases between.